This T cell receptor (beta chain) was identified in a study of T cells in Graves' hyperthyroidism and ophthalmopathy. Investigators excluded patients with uncontrolled infection, other autoimmune disease, pregnancy or lactation. RNA transcripts were the template for amplifying TCR beta CDR3 regions. HTBI primers drove first-round RT-PCR of the TCR CDR3. TCRdb reanalysed the multiplex PCR reads using MiXCR and keeps one entry per CDR3 protein. This sample yields 350,000 to 400,000 distinct CDR3 sequences, of which about 15% are seen a single time; 30% to 35% belongs to the top ten. This clonotype was detected ten times or more. The source material was blood. The TCR comes from a woman aged 25-40 years with Graves' hyperthyroidism.

The CDR3 nucleotides are TGTGCCAGCAGCTCCGGCCCGGACGGACCAAATGAAAAACTGTTTTTT. Protein sequence: CASSSGPDGPNEKLFF. V gene TRBV7-9 combines with J gene TRBJ1-4; D not resolved. CDR3 length equals 16 residues. Germline loops: CDR1 SEHNR, CDR2 FQNEAQ (reference sequence). Trimming removed 4 bases from V and 5 bases from J, with 17 bases in between.